This T cell receptor (beta chain) was sequenced for a study of OX40 agonist ivuxolimab in advanced cancers. Study-wide context: Ivuxolimab, which targeted the costimulatory receptor OX40 (CD134), was an agonistic, fully human IgG2 monoclonal antibody. Of the roughly 50 dose-escalation patients, hepatocellular carcinoma was present in about 20, melanoma in roughly 15, renal cell carcinoma in 9 and head and neck cancer in 9. The paper covers the monotherapy dose-escalation part of the phase I ivuxolimab trial, which included N = 52 patients. Partial responses occurred in three dose-escalation patients, of whom one had hepatocellular carcinoma and two had cutaneous melanoma. Intravenous ivuxolimab was administered to patients every 2 weeks at six dose levels: 0.01, 0.1, 0.3, 1.5, 3 and 10 mg/kg. A male proportion of roughly 85% and a mean age of approximately 60 years, ranging from roughly 20 to 80, were recorded for the dose-escalation cohort. Peripheral TCRbeta sequencing aimed to test whether ivuxolimab altered TCR sequence diversity and caused clonal T-cell expansion. Patients were allowed to have had prior anti-PD-1, anti-PD-L1 or anti-CTLA-4 therapy, and around two fifths of the dose-escalation patients had been treated with checkpoint inhibitors. Study-wide conclusions, independent of this receptor: Partial responders in the 0.1-3.0 mg/kg groups had among the lowest normalized peripheral clonal expansion, especially among CD8+ T cells. The antigen specificity of the clonally expanded peripheral T cells was not determined. Low levels of normalized T-cell clonal expansion were also seen in some patients who did not respond. After ivuxolimab, CD8+ T cells had more expanded clones than CD4+ T cells on average. At doses of 0.1 to 3.0 mg/kg, clonal expansion of both CD4+ and CD8+ T cells in blood was seen between baseline and week 6.

To sequence the TCRbeta CDR3 region, genomic DNA was isolated from the sorted cells. The immunoSEQ Assay was used to sequence the TCRbeta CDR3 regions. This is the immuneACCESS table as TCRdb keeps it, with only in-frame sequences that have V and J called. A part of the clones is gone; compared with another copy, unresolved V genes explain less than half, and the rest is unexplained. This sample has about 57,000 clones in its table, and 87% of those were observed once. The ten largest clones add up to about 0.36% of the sample. Regarding this clone: What antigen it recognizes has not been identified. Germline is not matched at one junction end, which may reflect a read error.

The trial excluded patients who had a history of autoimmune disease or who were on systemic immunosuppression. In every dose cohort, peripheral blood was drawn for TCR sequencing at baseline, cycle 4 day 1, and cycle 7 day 1. The samples were drawn from a first-in-human, open-label, multicenter phase I dose-escalation trial of ivuxolimab. Adults with locally advanced or metastatic head and neck squamous cell, hepatocellular, melanoma or renal cell carcinoma were enrolled in the trial. CD4+ and CD8+ T cells were sorted separately from peripheral blood before TCR sequencing. As encoded in the germline V gene, CDR1 is SGHTA while CDR2 is FQGNSA. The CDR3 holds 15 amino acids from the cysteine to the phenylalanine. Only the CDR3 DNA is retained, 45 bases long and in frame from the first base.

The receptor chain draws on TRBV7-2 and TRBJ2-1; the D gene identity is not certain. This receptor was taken from an adult with an advanced solid tumor such as melanoma, head and neck, liver or kidney cancer. Specimen: CD4+ or CD8+ T cells sorted from blood, collected in a trial of the OX40 agonist ivuxolimab. In nucleotide form, the sequence is TGTGCCAGCAGCTTATTTGCAGCCACCTACAATGGGCAGTTCTTC. The translation is CASSLFAATYNGQFF.